This TCR beta chain was recorded in a study of cytomegalovirus exposure and HLA in healthy donors. Vbeta (60) and Jbeta (13) primers were used in the PCR. Using immunoSEQ multiplex PCR, the repertoire was profiled, and TCRdb retains in-frame clones only, with some absent. The profile shows some 180,000 clones, about 78% of them singletons. The CDR3 covers 14 residues. Trimming removed 4 bases at V and 0 bases at J, with 12 bases between. CDR1 is SQVTM, CDR2 ANQGSEA, per germline. This chain links TRBV29-1 with TRBJ1-2; the D gene is possibly TRBD1 (5 bases). The sequence came from a woman aged 25 to 39 in good health and CMV-seronegative. Sequencing was performed on PBMCs. The CDR3 protein is CSVVKTASNYGYTF. For the CDR3, the DNA is TGCAGCGTTGTGAAGACAGCTTCTAACTATGGCTACACCTTC. The full variable domain, completed using reference TRBV29-1 and TRBJ1-2, is SAVISQKPSRDICQRGTSLTIQCQVDSQVTMMFWYRQQPGQSLTLIATANQGSEATYESGFVIDKFPISRPNLTFSTLTVSNMSPEDSSIYLCSVVKTASNYGYTFGSGTRLTVV.